A single sample is the source of the 2 T cell receptor beta chains below, sequenced in a study of graft-versus-host responses after intestinal transplantation. Sequencing was performed with immunoSEQ multiplex PCR; in TCRdb, only in-frame clones are kept and a portion is missing. The sample has about 15,000 clones, 30% to 35% seen once. Source: alloreactive CD4+ T cells from a mixed lymphocyte reaction culture, taken before intestinal transplant. Indicated subset: CFSE-low proliferating T cells sorted from roughly six-day pre-transplant mixed lymphocyte reaction (GvH or HvG direction). The source of these receptors is a human patient who received an intestinal transplant.

The rearrangement links TRBV7-8 to TRBJ2-7, with D uncertain. V dropped 5 bases and J dropped 6 bases, with 11 bases sitting between them. CDR3 length: 12 residues. Germline CDR1 is SGHVS and CDR2 is FQNEAQ. CDR3: CASSRLMGEQYF. The CDR3 DNA reads as TGTGCCAGCAGCCGACTGATGGGCGAGCAGTACTTC.

The chain links TRBV19 to TRBJ2-7; 7 positions agree with TRBD1. CDR3 length: 14 residues. In germline, CDR1 is LNHDA, CDR2 SQIVND (reference sequence). V lost 3 bases to trimming and J lost 0 bases; unmatched junction nucleotides: 2. The CDR3 coding sequence is TGTGCCAGTAGTATCCGACAGGGCTCCTACGAGCAGTACTTC. Translating gives CASSIRQGSYEQYF.